The 14 T cell receptor beta chains below all came from one sample that was sequenced in a study of blood T cell repertoires in COVID-19. Sequenced by immunoSEQ multiplex PCR; TCRdb stores in-frame clones only, minus some. The sample lists about 100,000 clones, about 86% occurring once. What was sequenced was peripheral blood. These receptors were taken from an elderly man with acute or convalescent COVID-19.

This clone was observed a few times. The chain couples TRBV7-8 to TRBJ1-3; TRBD1 might be the D (6 bases). This CDR3 contains 15 residues. V lost 4 bases and J lost 0, with 10 bases in between. Germline-derived CDR1 and CDR2 are SGHVS and FQNEAQ. The CDR3 DNA reads TGTGCCAGCAGCTCCTACAGGGACTCTGGAAACACCATATATTTT. It encodes CASSSYRDSGNTIYF. Full variable domain (outside the CDR3, taken from reference TRBV7-8 and TRBJ1-3): GAGVSQSPRYKVAKRGQDVALRCDPISGHVSLFWYQQALGQGPEFLTYFQNEAQLDKSGLPSDRFFAERPEGSVSTLKIQRTQQEDSAVYLCASSSYRDSGNTIYFGEGSWLTVV.

The chain recombines TRBV2 with TRBJ2-3, with a possible D match to TRBD1 (6 bases). The germline V gene encodes CDR1 SNHLY and CDR2 FYNNEI. This CDR3 has 17 residues. The germline V and J ends were trimmed by 2 bases and 0 bases, with 15 bases remaining between them. Here the CDR3 DNA reads TGTGCCAGCAGTGAATATGGGGGACACACAAGCACAGATACGCAGTATTTT. Protein: CASSEYGGHTSTDTQYF.

J is TRBJ1-4 and V is TRBV27, with D uncertain. V was pared by 3 bases and J by 4 bases, with 6 bases between. This CDR3 is 13 amino acids long. Looked up from germline, CDR1 is MNHEY and CDR2 is SMNVEV (reference sequence). The CDR3 bases are TGTGCCAGCAGTTTCGGTAATAATGAAAAACTGTTTTTT. Translated: CASSFGNNEKLFF. The whole variable domain, filled in from reference TRBV27 and TRBJ1-4, reads EAQVTQNPRYLITVTGKKLTVTCSQNMNHEYMSWYRQDPGLGLRQIYYSMNVEVTDKGDVPEGYKVSRKEKRNFPLILESPSPNQTSLYFCASSFGNNEKLFFGSGTQLSVL.

The J gene is TRBJ2-2, the V gene TRBV6-1, with unresolved D. The V end lost 3 bases, the J end lost 8 bases, and 13 bases lay between the germline ends. CDR3 length: 14 amino acids. Germline V lookup: CDR1 MNHNS, CDR2 SASEGT. Here the CDR3 DNA reads TGTGCCAGCAGTGAGGTATACAGTGCTGGGGAGCTGTTTTTT. Its protein product is CASSEVYSAGELFF.

The rearrangement joins TRBV3-1 (or the pseudogene TRBV3-2) to TRBJ2-3, with 9 positions matching TRBD1. Germline CDR1 and CDR2: LGHDT and YNNKEL (reference sequence). With 3 bases clipped from V and 6 bases from J, the junction kept 7 bases outside the gene matches. This CDR3 has 15 residues. This chain's CDR3 is CASSQPGQGVDTQYF. CDR3 DNA sequence: TGTGCCAGCAGCCAGCCGGGACAGGGCGTCGATACGCAGTATTTT.

The CDR3 is CASSQDSEQFF. As DNA, the CDR3 is TGTGCCAGCAGCCAAGACAGTGAGCAGTTCTTC. The chain links TRBV7-2 to TRBJ2-1; D perhaps matches TRBD1 (5 bases). The V gene's germline CDR1 is SGHTA and CDR2 FQGNSA. V lost 5 bases, J lost 9 bases, and 8 bases lay in between. This CDR3 comprises 11 residues.

This clone appeared once. The genes are TRBV18 and TRBJ2-2; 10 bases fit TRBD1. Trimming cost V 3 bases and J 3 bases; bases outside gene matches: 4. This CDR3 is built from 16 residues. Germline CDR1 and CDR2: KGHSH and LQKENI. CDR3 DNA sequence: TGTGCCAGCTCACCCAGACAGGGGGCGGACACCGGGGAGCTGTTTTTT. Translating it yields CASSPRQGADTGELFF.

This chain connects TRBV7-6 to TRBJ2-7; a weak D match, TRBD2 (5 bases). Germline CDR1 reads SGHVS; CDR2 reads FNYEAQ. This CDR3 region has 15 residues. V dropped 4 bases and J dropped 1 base, with 14 bases sitting between them. CDR3: CASSYLEAESYEQYF. DNA of the CDR3: TGTGCCAGCAGCTACCTGGAGGCGGAATCCTACGAGCAGTACTTC.

V and J are TRBV27 and TRBJ2-1; D gene uncertain. The V end lost 8 bases, the J end lost 7 bases, and 21 bases lay between the germline ends. Germline values: CDR1 MNHEY, CDR2 SMNVEV (reference sequence). This CDR3 comprises 15 residues. Here the CDR3 reads CASPQEYFNQNEQFF. CDR3 DNA: TGTGCCAGCCCCCAGGAATACTTTAACCAGAATGAGCAGTTCTTC.

The chain combines TRBV6-5 with TRBJ1-2; D is undetermined. The CDR3 spans 15 residues. V lost 7 bases to trimming and J lost 1 base, with 16 bases between them. CDR1 and CDR2 from the germline V gene are MNHEY and SVGAGI. The CDR3 is CASTPGRVSNYGYTF. The CDR3 nucleotides are TGTGCCAGCACCCCAGGCCGCGTGAGTAACTATGGCTACACCTTC.

This chain joins TRBV4-3 and TRBJ2-1; TRBD2 matches 13 bases. This CDR3 is built from 18 residues. CDR1 LGHNA and CDR2 YSLEER come from the germline V gene. Losses at the gene ends were 0 bases for V and 5 bases for J; bases not matched to a gene: 7. In DNA form, the CDR3 reads TGCGCCAGCAGCCAAGATGGACTAGCGGGGGCCACCAACAATGAGCAGTTCTTC. Encoded protein: CASSQDGLAGATNNEQFF.

The chain has TRBV4-3 and TRBJ2-7; D gene unclear. Germline V gene lookup returns CDR1 LGHNA and CDR2 YSLEER. Trimming left V 0 bases short and J 2 bases short, with 11 bases between. The CDR3 is made up of 15 amino acids. The CDR3 loop reads CASSQEAGLTYEQYF. The CDR3 DNA sequence: TGCGCCAGCAGCCAAGAGGCAGGCCTGACCTACGAGCAGTACTTC.

This chain connects TRBV28 to TRBJ2-7; TRBD1 might be the D (6 bases). The germline V gene has CDR1 MDHEN and CDR2 SYDVKM. This CDR3 is 15 amino acids long. V shed 5 bases and J shed 4 bases, with 18 bases lying between them. This CDR3 reads CASSVPGTQQYEQYF. CDR3 sequence (DNA): TGTGCCAGCAGTGTCCCCGGGACACAACAGTACGAGCAGTACTTC.

This clone came up a few times. The chain recombines TRBV27 with TRBJ2-7; 7 bases line up with TRBD2. Germline-derived CDR1 and CDR2 are MNHEY and SMNVEV (reference sequence). The CDR3 extends over 14 amino acids. After removal of 6 bases from V and 1 base from J, the junction contained 6 bases not matched to a gene. The CDR3 bases are TGTGCCAGCAGGAATAGCGGGCGATCCTACGAGCAGTACTTC. As protein: CASRNSGRSYEQYF.